This record concerns one T cell receptor (beta chain) sequence. The antigen is undetermined. These data come from a study of shared clonotypes between healthy human individuals. As for the study in general: Sampling drew on donors who were a couple of women and a few men aged 18 to 49. Findings of the study overall: A few donors had roughly 5% of their naive CD4 clonotypes in common. Clonotype sharing among donors likely depends on sequencing depth.

From CD4+ cells came CD45RA+ naive and CD45RA-negative memory subsets. Repertoires were generated with immunoSEQ multiplex PCR, while TCRdb's copy carries only in-frame clones and drops some. The sample records 550,000 to 850,000 clones, 72% being singletons. The CDR3 contains 14 residues. V lost 5 bases and J 7 bases, leaving 18 bases between the germline ends. The germline gives CDR1 SGHAT, CDR2 FQNNGV. V and J are TRBV11-2 and TRBJ2-7; D uncertain. The specimen sequenced was memory CD4+ T cells sorted from blood. The subset is: CD45RA-negative fraction. This clonotype was obtained from a woman in her 30s in good health. CDR3 in amino acids: CASSPQVPSGEQYF. For the CDR3, the DNA is TGTGCCAGCAGCCCCCAGGTCCCGTCTGGGGAGCAGTACTTC.